Below are 14 T cell receptor beta chains sequenced from a single sample in a study of T-cell memory formation after mild COVID-19. Each CDR3 protein is one row after TCRdb ran MiXCR on the 5' RACE reads. The table records approximately 260,000 distinct CDR3 sequences, 15% to 20% of them present only once. The sequencing input was PBMCs or a T cell subset sorted from them (not recorded which). The receptors were sampled from a man aged 18 to 35 who had mild COVID-19 (a few samples of this study predate the infection). Cell type and time point are not known.

This clonotype was counted only a few times. The chain has TRBV9 and TRBJ1-6; TRBD1 matches at 10 bases. Germline trimming cut 4 bases from V and 7 bases from J; bases unmatched to any gene: 8. The germline gives CDR1 SGDLS, CDR2 YYNGEE. The CDR3 spans 16 residues. CDR3 coding DNA: TGTGCCAGCAGCAGATCCGGGACAGGGGAAAATTCACCCCTCCACTTT. Its translation is CASSRSGTGENSPLHF.

J is TRBJ2-1 and V is TRBV7-9; tentative D call: TRBD2 (5 bases). CDR3 size: 16 residues. Germline V gene data show CDR1 as SEHNR and CDR2 as FQNEAQ (reference sequence). V lost 3 bases, J lost 0 bases, and 12 bases lay in between. CDR3 nucleotide sequence: TGTGCCAGCAGCTTTATGGCGGGTCCCTCCTACAATGAGCAGTTCTTC. Amino acids: CASSFMAGPSYNEQFF.

A few counts support this clonotype. The chain couples TRBV7-2 to TRBJ2-2, with TRBD2 identical over 9 bases. The germline V gene encodes CDR1 SGHTA and CDR2 FQGNSA. CDR3 length equals 15 residues. J was trimmed by 5 bases and V by 5 bases; bases with no gene match: 6. CDR3 nucleotides: TGTGCCAGCAGCGGAACTAGCGGGTGGACCGGGGAGCTGTTTTTT. This gives the protein CASSGTSGWTGELFF.

The chain has TRBV7-9 and TRBJ2-1; D possibly corresponds to TRBD2 (5 bases). The CDR3 spans 14 residues. Germline V lookup: CDR1 SEHNR, CDR2 FQNEAQ (reference sequence). The germline V and J ends were trimmed by 1 base and 7 bases, with 11 bases remaining between them. CDR3 sequence reads: CASSLGTGRNEQFF. CDR3 DNA: TGTGCCAGCAGCTTAGGGACGGGGAGAAATGAGCAGTTCTTC.

This clonotype has more than one count but fewer than ten. The chain recombines TRBV7-8 with TRBJ1-1, with 7 bases fitting TRBD1. With 10 bases clipped from V and 4 bases from J, the junction kept 15 bases outside the gene matches. This CDR3 is built from 15 residues. Germline loops: CDR1 SGHVS, CDR2 FQNEAQ. This chain's CDR3 is CATLPVKGARTEAFF. DNA for the CDR3: TGTGCCACCCTCCCGGTAAAGGGGGCGCGCACTGAAGCTTTCTTT.

In DNA, the CDR3 is TGTGCCAGCAGCTTCAGCATCTTGTCGGGAGAGCAGTACGTC. Residues: CASSFSILSGEQYV. The genes are TRBV7-2 and TRBJ2-7; a possible D gene is TRBD2 (5 bases). The CDR3 contains 14 residues. The germline V gene has CDR1 SGHTA and CDR2 FQGNSA. V lost 3 bases, J lost 7 bases, and 16 bases lay in between.

The chain uses TRBV7-8 and TRBJ2-4; 9 bases match TRBD2. Germline V lookup: CDR1 SGHVS, CDR2 FQNEAQ. The CDR3 contains 16 residues. J lost 2 bases, V lost 5 bases, and 7 bases had no gene match. CDR3 coding DNA: TGTGCCAGCAGCCGGCGGGGGGGCCTTTCCAAAAACATTCAGTACTTC. Protein: CASSRRGGLSKNIQYF.

The gene calls are TRBV4-1 and TRBJ1-6; weak D call: TRBD1 (5 bases). The germline CDR1 and CDR2 sequences are MGHRA and YSYEKL. The CDR3 is 16 amino acids. Trimming took off 2 bases at V and 6 bases at J, with 14 bases between the two ends. This chain's CDR3 is CASSQPRRGSNSPLHF. CDR3 coding DNA: TGCGCCAGCAGCCAACCCCGACGGGGGAGTAATTCACCCCTCCACTTT.

The chain couples TRBV5-1 to TRBJ1-1, with 8 bases fitting TRBD1. The trim removed 3 bases at V and 4 bases at J, leaving 8 bases unmatched. The CDR3 sequence is 15 residues long. Per germline, CDR1 SGHRS and CDR2 YFSETQ. CDR3 bases: TGCGCCAGCAGCTGGGGGACAGGTTCTTTCACTGAAGCTTTCTTT. Its translation: CASSWGTGSFTEAFF.

This clonotype was observed at least ten times. The gene calls are TRBV20-1 and TRBJ1-3; D is unresolved. The germline CDR1 and CDR2 sequences are DFQATT and SNEGSKA (reference sequence). The CDR3 length is 15 residues. V lost 2 bases to trimming and J lost 2 bases, with 13 bases between them. Here the CDR3 reads CSARRSLVPGNTIYF. In nucleotides, the CDR3 is TGCAGTGCTAGACGGTCACTTGTCCCTGGAAACACCATATATTTT.

The sample holds a few counts of this clonotype. The J gene is TRBJ2-1, the V gene TRBV30; no definite D call. Germline values: CDR1 GTSNPN, CDR2 SVGIG (reference sequence). This CDR3 contains 10 residues. V was trimmed by 4 bases and J by 5 bases, leaving 3 bases between them. The CDR3 DNA is TGTGCCTGGATCGACAATGAGCAGTTCTTC. Its translation: CAWIDNEQFF.

This clonotype was counted between two and nine times. The gene calls are TRBV6-2 or TRBV6-3 and TRBJ2-7; 8 positions match TRBD2. CDR3 size: 19 residues. J was trimmed by 3 bases and V by 0 bases; bases with no gene match: 16. Looked up from germline, CDR1 is MNHEY and CDR2 is SVGEGT. The CDR3 loop is CASSYSTQPGGALNYEQYV. DNA of the CDR3: TGTGCCAGCAGTTACTCGACGCAACCCGGGGGGGCTCTTAACTACGAGCAGTACGTC.

At least ten counts were recorded for this clonotype. The rearrangement links TRBV12-3 or TRBV12-4 to TRBJ2-2; 7 nucleotides align to TRBD1. With 7 bases clipped from V and 0 bases from J, the junction kept 8 bases outside the gene matches. This CDR3 has 16 amino acids. CDR3 protein: CASKVLGGANTGELFF. Here the CDR3 DNA reads TGTGCCAGCAAGGTGCTAGGGGGCGCGAACACCGGGGAGCTGTTTTTT.

The chain links TRBV20-1 to TRBJ1-1; D is ambiguous. Germline CDR1 is DFQATT and CDR2 is SNEGSKA (reference sequence). The CDR3 extends over 13 amino acids. V lost 3 bases and J 0 bases, leaving 8 bases between the germline ends. The CDR3 loop is CSASSHMNTEAFF. As DNA, the CDR3 is TGCAGTGCTAGTAGTCATATGAACACTGAAGCTTTCTTT.